Listed below are T cell receptor beta chains from one sample, sequenced in a study of blood T cell repertoires in COVID-19. The assay was immunoSEQ multiplex PCR, and TCRdb's table has in-frame clones only and misses some. The repertoire includes under 450,000 clones, about 90% of them detected once, and around 3% sits in the top ten. Sequenced input: PBMCs or T cells enriched from blood (not recorded which). The origin of the receptors is a young woman who had recovered from COVID-19. Both conserved end residues are part of each CDR3. D genes are given only for firm matches. Only part of the rows carry a size: once, few, many, or a class if the clone is expanded.

CDR3 length	J gene	D gene	V gene	clone size	CDR3 DNA	CDR3 protein
14	TRBJ1-2	.	TRBV7-2	.	TGTGCCAGCAGCCCACAGGGCTCAAATTATGGCTACACCTTC	CASSPQGSNYGYTF
14	TRBJ1-1	TRBD1	TRBV14	.	TGTGCCAGCAGCCCACAGGGGATTGGCACTGAAGCTTTCTTT	CASSPQGIGTEAFF
16	TRBJ1-4	TRBD1	TRBV18	.	TGTGCCAGCTCAAGAGGACAGGGGGCAACTAATGAAAAACTGTTTTTT	CASSRGQGATNEKLFF
13	TRBJ1-2	.	TRBV25-1	.	TGTGCCAGCAGTGAGGGGCCTAACTATGGCTACACCTTC	CASSEGPNYGYTF
14	TRBJ2-7	.	TRBV5-1	.	TGCGCCAGCAGCTTCGCTGGAGAGAACTACGAGCAGTACTTC	CASSFAGENYEQYF
16	TRBJ2-1	.	TRBV30	.	TGTGCCTGGAGTGTCAAGGCAGACACACACTACAATGAGCAGTTCTTC	CAWSVKADTHYNEQFF
14	TRBJ1-1	TRBD1	TRBV9	.	TGTGCCAGCAGCTCGGGACAGCAGAACACTGAAGCTTTCTTT	CASSSGQQNTEAFF
14	TRBJ2-1	.	TRBV19	.	TGTGCCAGTAGTATGGGCCCCACTTACAATGAGCAGTTCTTC	CASSMGPTYNEQFF
15	TRBJ2-2	.	TRBV4-2	.	TGTGCCAGCAGCCTCCGGACTCTGTCCCACGGGGAGCTGTTTTTT	CASSLRTLSHGELFF
14	TRBJ1-2	TRBD1	TRBV30	.	TGTGCCTGGAGCCCAGACAGGGGGCGCGAAGGCTACACCTTC	CAWSPDRGREGYTF
14	TRBJ2-5	.	TRBV7-8	.	TGTGCCAGCACCCGTGACTATTCCGAAGAGACCCAGTACTTC	CASTRDYSEETQYF
13	TRBJ1-2	TRBD1	TRBV19	.	TGTGCCACGACAGGGGCCGCTGTCTATGGCTACACCTTC	CATTGAAVYGYTF
13	TRBJ1-5	.	TRBV6-5	.	TGTGCCAGCAGCTCAGCAGGGCACCAGCCCCAGCATTTT	CASSSAGHQPQHF
16	TRBJ2-1	TRBD2	TRBV4-1	.	TGCGCCAGCAGGACGCGGGAGACCTACTCCTACAATGAGCAGTTCTTC	CASRTRETYSYNEQFF
13	TRBJ2-1	TRBD2	TRBV2	.	TGTGCCAGTACTAGCGGGATCTACAATGAGCAGTTCTTC	CASTSGIYNEQFF
15	TRBJ2-5	TRBD1	TRBV28	.	TGTGCCAGCAGTTCCCGGGACAGACCGGAAGAGACCCAGTACTTC	CASSSRDRPEETQYF
15	TRBJ2-7	TRBD1	TRBV11-2	.	TGTGCCAGCAGCTTAAGGGGGCCGGGAACTATCGAGCAGTACTTC	CASSLRGPGTIEQYF
15	TRBJ1-5	.	TRBV11-2	.	TGTGCCAGCAGCTTAGGATGGGGTAGGGGCCAGCCCCAGCATTTT	CASSLGWGRGQPQHF
11	TRBJ2-1	.	TRBV20-1	.	TGCAGTGCTTCCAGGTTATATGAGCAGTTCTTC	CSASRLYEQFF
17	TRBJ2-7	TRBD1	TRBV5-4	once	TGTGCCAGCAGCCCCCAGACAGGGTTTGCTAGCTCCTACGAGCAGTACTTC	CASSPQTGFASSYEQYF
13	TRBJ1-1	.	TRBV24-1	.	TGTGCCACCAGGCTACAGGGTAACACTGAAGCTTTCTTT	CATRLQGNTEAFF
15	TRBJ2-7	TRBD2	TRBV28	.	TGTGCCAGCAGTTCTAGCGGGATAAGCTCCTACGAGCAGTACTTC	CASSSSGISSYEQYF
13	TRBJ1-4	.	TRBV27	.	TGTGCCAGCAGTGGTAGATCTAATGAAAAACTGTTTTTT	CASSGRSNEKLFF
15	TRBJ2-7	TRBD2	TRBV5-1	.	TGCGCCAGCAGCCCTACTAGCGGGGGAACCTACGAGCAGTACTTC	CASSPTSGGTYEQYF
15	TRBJ2-1	TRBD2	TRBV5-1	once	TGCGCCAGCAGCTCCGGGACTAGCGGATACAATGAGCAGTTCTTC	CASSSGTSGYNEQFF
14	TRBJ2-5	.	TRBV11-1	.	TGTGCCAGCAGCCTACACGGGGGTAAAGAGACCCAGTACTTC	CASSLHGGKETQYF
12	TRBJ1-2	TRBD1	TRBV15	.	TGTGCCACCAGCATAGACAGGGTTGGCTACACCTTC	CATSIDRVGYTF
13	TRBJ1-6	.	TRBV5-1	.	TGCGCCAGCAGCTTGTACGGGAATTCACCCCTCCACTTT	CASSLYGNSPLHF
12	TRBJ2-1	.	TRBV6-6	.	TGTGCCAGCAGCCCCGGAGGGGATGAGCAGTTCTTC	CASSPGGDEQFF
14	TRBJ2-1	.	TRBV6-2/TRBV6-3	.	TGTGCCAGCAGTTACATGAGGGTAGGGAATGAGCAGTTCTTC	CASSYMRVGNEQFF
15	TRBJ2-1	.	TRBV6-5	.	TGTGCCAGCAGTTACTCCCCGACTACCCTCAATGAGCAGTTCTTC	CASSYSPTTLNEQFF
13	TRBJ1-5	TRBD1	TRBV12-3/TRBV12-4	.	TGTGCCAGCAGACAGGGGAGCAATCAGCCCCAGCATTTT	CASRQGSNQPQHF